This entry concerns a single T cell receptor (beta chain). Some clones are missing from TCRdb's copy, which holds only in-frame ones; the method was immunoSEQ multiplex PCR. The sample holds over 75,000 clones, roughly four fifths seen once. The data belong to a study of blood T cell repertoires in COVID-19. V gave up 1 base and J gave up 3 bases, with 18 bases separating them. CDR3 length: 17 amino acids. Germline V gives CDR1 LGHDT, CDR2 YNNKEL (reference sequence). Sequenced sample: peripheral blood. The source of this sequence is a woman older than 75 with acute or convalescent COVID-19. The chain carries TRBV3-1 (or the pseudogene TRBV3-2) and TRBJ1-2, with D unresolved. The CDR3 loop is CASSQVADRARDYGYTF. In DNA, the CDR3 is TGTGCCAGCAGCCAAGTCGCAGATAGAGCGAGAGACTATGGCTACACCTTC.